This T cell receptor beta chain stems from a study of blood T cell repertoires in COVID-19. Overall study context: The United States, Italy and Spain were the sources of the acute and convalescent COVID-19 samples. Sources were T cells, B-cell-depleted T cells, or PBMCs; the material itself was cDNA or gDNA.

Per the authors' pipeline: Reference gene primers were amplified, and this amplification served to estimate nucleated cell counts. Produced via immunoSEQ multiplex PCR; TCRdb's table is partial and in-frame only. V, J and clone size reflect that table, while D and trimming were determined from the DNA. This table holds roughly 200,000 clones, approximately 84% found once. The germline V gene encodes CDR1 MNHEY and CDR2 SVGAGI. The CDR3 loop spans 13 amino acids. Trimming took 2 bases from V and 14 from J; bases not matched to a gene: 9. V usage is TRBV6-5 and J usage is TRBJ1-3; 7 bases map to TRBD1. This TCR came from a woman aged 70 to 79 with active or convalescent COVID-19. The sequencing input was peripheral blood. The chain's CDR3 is CASSYDRVTTVYF. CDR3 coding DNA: TGTGCCAGCAGTTACGACAGGGTAACAACGGTATATTTT.